This T cell receptor (beta chain) was captured in a study of blood T cell repertoires in COVID-19. Study-level information: Collection of acute and convalescent COVID-19 samples took place in the United States, Italy and Spain. PBMCs, B-cell-depleted T cells, or T cells provided the cDNA or gDNA that made up the material.

Looked up from germline, CDR1 is KGHSH and CDR2 is LQKENI. CDR3 length: 15 residues. Trimming cost V 1 base and J 6 bases, with 10 bases left between them. Source study methods: Scientists estimated how many nucleated cells there were by amplifying reference gene primers. Libraries were prepared by immunoSEQ multiplex PCR; TCRdb keeps only in-frame clonotypes and omits some of them. V and J calls and clone size are as listed in that table; D and trimming were resolved from the DNA. The repertoire holds 150,000 to 200,000 clones, with approximately 87% as singletons. This TCR derives from a woman aged 70 to 79 with COVID-19, enrolled during active disease. The rearrangement links TRBV18 to TRBJ1-6; D unresolved. The sample comprised peripheral blood. CDR3 loop: CASSPQKETNSPLHF. CDR3 sequence (DNA): TGTGCCAGCTCACCACAAAAGGAGACTAATTCACCCCTCCACTTT.